This T cell receptor (beta chain) was identified during a study of human T cells and chemical hapten exposure. The study, taken as a whole, reports: The study found that DPC sensitization did not change TCRs above 1 in 1000 frequency.

The germline V gene has CDR1 KGHSH and CDR2 LQKENI. J lost 2 bases, V lost 1 base, and 5 bases had no gene match. The CDR3 is 16 amino acids. Time point described: patch test 1, 2 weeks after DPC sensitization. Described treatment: therapeutic diphenylcyclopropenone sensitization with weekly scalp DPC. RNA extraction used unfractionated whole blood as the source of total RNA. MiXCR, run by TCRdb on the RACE reads, gives a single entry per CDR3 protein. The table shows roughly 100,000 distinct CDR3 sequences, with approximately 11% occurring only once. This clonotype was observed a handful of times. Its target is not known.

The sample in question was whole blood, obtained in connection with sensitization to the hapten diphenylcyclopropenone (DPC). The sequence derives from a woman in her 40s with alopecia areata. Some clones in this sample may be carry-over from other donors' samples. The J gene is TRBJ2-5, the V gene TRBV18, with 9 bases lining up with TRBD2. CDR3 residues: CASSPRAGGLQETQYF. DNA of the CDR3: TGTGCCAGCTCACCACGAGCGGGGGGACTACAAGAGACCCAGTACTTC.